This T cell receptor (beta chain) originates from a study of blood T cell repertoires in COVID-19. Original methodology: Nucleated cell number was recorded as an estimate derived from reference gene primer amplification. Clones were read by immunoSEQ multiplex PCR, and TCRdb kept only the in-frame ones, dropping some. V and J calls plus clone size are reproduced from that table; the DNA served to infer D and trimming. Among some 200,000 clones listed, more than 80% were seen once. The V gene end was trimmed by 3 bases and the J gene end by 6 bases; junction bases not matched to a gene: 4. The CDR3 totals 14 residues. Germline CDR1 SGHRS, CDR2 YFSETQ.

The source is a young woman in a cohort exposed to, infected with or recovered from COVID-19 (not recorded which). The sequencing input was PBMCs or T cells enriched from blood (not recorded which). This chain links TRBV5-1 with TRBJ1-1, with TRBD1 matching over 11 bases. CDR3 amino acids: CASSSGQGEPEAFF. The DNA of the CDR3 is TGCGCCAGCAGCTCGGGACAGGGGGAACCTGAAGCTTTCTTT.